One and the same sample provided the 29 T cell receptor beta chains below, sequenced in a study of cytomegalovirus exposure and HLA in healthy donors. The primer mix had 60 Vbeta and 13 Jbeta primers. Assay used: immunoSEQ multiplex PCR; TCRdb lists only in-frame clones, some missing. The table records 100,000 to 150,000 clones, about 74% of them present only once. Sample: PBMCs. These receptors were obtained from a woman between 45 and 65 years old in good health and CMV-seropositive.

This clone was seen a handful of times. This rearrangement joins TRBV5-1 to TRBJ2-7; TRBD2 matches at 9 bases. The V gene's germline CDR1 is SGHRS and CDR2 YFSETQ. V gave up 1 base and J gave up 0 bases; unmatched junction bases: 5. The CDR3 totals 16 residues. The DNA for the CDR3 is TGCGCCAGCAGCTTGCCTCCGGGACTAGCCTCCTACGAGCAGTACTTC. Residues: CASSLPPGLASYEQYF.

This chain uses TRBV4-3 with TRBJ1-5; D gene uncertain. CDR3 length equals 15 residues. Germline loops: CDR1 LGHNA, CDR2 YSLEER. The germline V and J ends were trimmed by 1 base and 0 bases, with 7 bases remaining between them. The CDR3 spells CASSQVRYSNQPQHF. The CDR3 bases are TGCGCCAGCAGCCAAGTGAGGTATAGCAATCAGCCCCAGCATTTT.

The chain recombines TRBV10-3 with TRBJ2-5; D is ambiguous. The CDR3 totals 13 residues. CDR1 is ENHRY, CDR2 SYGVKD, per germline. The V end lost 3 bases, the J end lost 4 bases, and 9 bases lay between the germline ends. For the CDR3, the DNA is TGTGCCATCAGTGATTCCACCGGAGAGACCCAGTACTTC. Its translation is CAISDSTGETQYF.

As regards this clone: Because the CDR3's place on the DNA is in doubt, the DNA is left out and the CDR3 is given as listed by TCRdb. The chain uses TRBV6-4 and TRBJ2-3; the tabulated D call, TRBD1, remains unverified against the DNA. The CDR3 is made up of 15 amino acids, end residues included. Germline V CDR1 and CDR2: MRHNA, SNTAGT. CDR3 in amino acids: CASSDVGQGSSGLYF.

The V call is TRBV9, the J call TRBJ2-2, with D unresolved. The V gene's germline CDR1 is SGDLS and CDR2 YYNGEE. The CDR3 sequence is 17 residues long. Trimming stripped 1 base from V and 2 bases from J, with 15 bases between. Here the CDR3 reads CASSVSFSRGNTGELFF. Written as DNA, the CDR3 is TGTGCCAGCAGCGTAAGTTTTTCTCGAGGTAACACCGGGGAGCTGTTTTTT.

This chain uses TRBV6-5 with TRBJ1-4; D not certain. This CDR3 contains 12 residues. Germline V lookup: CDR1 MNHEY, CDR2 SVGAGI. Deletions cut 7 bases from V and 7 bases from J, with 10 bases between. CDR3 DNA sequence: TGTGCCAGCAAAGCCCGAGGTGAAAAACTGTTTTTT. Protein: CASKARGEKLFF.

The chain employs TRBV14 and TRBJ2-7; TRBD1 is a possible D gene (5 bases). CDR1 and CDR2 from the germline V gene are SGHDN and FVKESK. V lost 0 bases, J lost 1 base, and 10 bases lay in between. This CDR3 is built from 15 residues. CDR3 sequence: CASSQEGLGSYEQYF. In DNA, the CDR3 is TGTGCCAGCAGCCAAGAGGGGCTCGGATCCTACGAGCAGTACTTC.

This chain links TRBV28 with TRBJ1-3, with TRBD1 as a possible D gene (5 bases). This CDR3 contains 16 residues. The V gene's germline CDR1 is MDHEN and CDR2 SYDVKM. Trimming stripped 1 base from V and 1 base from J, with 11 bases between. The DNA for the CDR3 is TGTGCCAGCAGTTTATCCAGGGTAGGATCTGGAAACACCATATATTTT. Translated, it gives CASSLSRVGSGNTIYF.

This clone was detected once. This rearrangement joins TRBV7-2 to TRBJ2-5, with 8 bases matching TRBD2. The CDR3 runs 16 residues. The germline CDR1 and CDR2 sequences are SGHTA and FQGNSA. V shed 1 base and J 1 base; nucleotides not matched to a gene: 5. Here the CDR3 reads CASSLVGGGFQETQYF. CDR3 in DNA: TGTGCCAGCAGCTTAGTCGGCGGGGGGTTCCAAGAGACCCAGTACTTC.

This chain's CDR3 is CSVQGGVGETQYF. CDR3 DNA sequence: TGCAGCGTCCAAGGGGGGGTTGGTGAGACCCAGTACTTC. V and J are TRBV29-1 and TRBJ2-5, with a possible D match to TRBD2 (7 bases). The V end lost 6 bases, the J end lost 5 bases, and 16 bases lay between the germline ends. CDR3 size: 13 residues. The germline V gene has CDR1 SQVTM and CDR2 ANQGSEA. The complete variable domain, with remaining parts taken from reference TRBV29-1 and TRBJ2-5, reads SAVISQKPSRDICQRGTSLTIQCQVDSQVTMMFWYRQQPGQSLTLIATANQGSEATYESGFVIDKFPISRPNLTFSTLTVSNMSPEDSSIYLCSVQGGVGETQYFGPGTRLLVL.

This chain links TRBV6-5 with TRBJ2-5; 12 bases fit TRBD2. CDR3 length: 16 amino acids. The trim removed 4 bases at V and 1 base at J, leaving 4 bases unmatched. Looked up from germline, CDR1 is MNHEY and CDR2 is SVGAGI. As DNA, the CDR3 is TGTGCCAGCAGTTTCGCTAGCGGGGGGGCCCAAGAGACCCAGTACTTC. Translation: CASSFASGGAQETQYF.

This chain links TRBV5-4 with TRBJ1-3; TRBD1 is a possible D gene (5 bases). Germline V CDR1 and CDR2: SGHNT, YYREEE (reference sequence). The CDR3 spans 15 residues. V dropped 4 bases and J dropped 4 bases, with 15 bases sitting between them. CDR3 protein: CASSRGDYGGNTIYF. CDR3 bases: TGTGCCAGCAGCCGGGGGGACTATGGGGGAAACACCATATATTTT.

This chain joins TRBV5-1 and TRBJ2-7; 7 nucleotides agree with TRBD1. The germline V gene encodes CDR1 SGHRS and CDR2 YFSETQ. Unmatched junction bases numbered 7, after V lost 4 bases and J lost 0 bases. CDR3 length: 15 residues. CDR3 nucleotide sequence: TGCGCCAGCAGCCCCCAAGGGGGCAGCTCCTACGAGCAGTACTTC. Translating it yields CASSPQGGSSYEQYF.

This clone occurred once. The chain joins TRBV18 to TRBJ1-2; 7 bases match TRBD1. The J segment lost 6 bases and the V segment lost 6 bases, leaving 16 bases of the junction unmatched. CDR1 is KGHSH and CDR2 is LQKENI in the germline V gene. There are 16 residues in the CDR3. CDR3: CASSPWDSSLSNGYTF. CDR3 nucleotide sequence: TGTGCCAGCTCTCCGTGGGACAGTAGTCTTTCTAATGGCTACACCTTC. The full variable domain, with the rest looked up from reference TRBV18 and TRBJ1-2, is NAGVMQNPRHLVRRRGQEARLRCSPMKGHSHVYWYRQLPEEGLKFMVYLQKENIIDESGMPKERFSAEFPKEGPSILRIQQVVRGDSAAYFCASSPWDSSLSNGYTFGSGTRLTVV.

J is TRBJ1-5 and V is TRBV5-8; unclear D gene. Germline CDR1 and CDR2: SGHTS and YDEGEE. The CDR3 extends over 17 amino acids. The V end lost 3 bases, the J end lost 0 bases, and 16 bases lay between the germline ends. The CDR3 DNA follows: TGTGCCAGCAGCTCGAGGATATGGCTTTATAGCAATCAGCCCCAGCATTTT. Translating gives CASSSRIWLYSNQPQHF. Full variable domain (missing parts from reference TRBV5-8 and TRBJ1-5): EAGVTQSPTHLIKTRGQQATLRCSPISGHTSVYWYQQALGLGLQFLLWYDEGEERNRGNFPPRFSGRQFPNYSSELNVNALELEDSALYLCASSSRIWLYSNQPQHFGDGTRLSIL.

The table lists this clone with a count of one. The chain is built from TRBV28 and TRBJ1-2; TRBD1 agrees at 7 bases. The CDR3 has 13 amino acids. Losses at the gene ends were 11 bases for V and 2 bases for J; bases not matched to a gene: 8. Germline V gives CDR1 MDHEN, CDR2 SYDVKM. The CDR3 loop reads CASRGAGNYGYTF. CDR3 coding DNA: TGTGCCTCCAGGGGGGCAGGGAACTATGGCTACACCTTC.

In DNA form, the CDR3 reads TGTGCCAGCAGTGAAGCTAGCAGGGGGCAACAGCCCCAGCATTTT. This translates into CASSEASRGQQPQHF. The rearrangement uses TRBV6-1 and TRBJ1-5; 8 nucleotides line up with TRBD1. Unmatched junction bases numbered 5, after V lost 0 bases and J lost 7 bases. The germline V gene encodes CDR1 MNHNS and CDR2 SASEGT. This CDR3 is 15 amino acids long.

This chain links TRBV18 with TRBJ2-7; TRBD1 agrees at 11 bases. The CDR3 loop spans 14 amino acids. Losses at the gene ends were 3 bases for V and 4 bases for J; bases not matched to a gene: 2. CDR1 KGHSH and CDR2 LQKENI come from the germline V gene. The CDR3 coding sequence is TGTGCCAGCTCACCGGGACAGGGGGAGTACGAGCAGTACTTC. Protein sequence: CASSPGQGEYEQYF.

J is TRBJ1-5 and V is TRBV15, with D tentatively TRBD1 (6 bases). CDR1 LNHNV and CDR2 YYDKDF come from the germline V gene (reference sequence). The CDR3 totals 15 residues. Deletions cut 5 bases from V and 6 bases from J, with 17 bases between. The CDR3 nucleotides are TGTGCCACCAGCGAGGGGGAGGGAAGGCGTCAGCCCCAGCATTTT. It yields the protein CATSEGEGRRQPQHF.

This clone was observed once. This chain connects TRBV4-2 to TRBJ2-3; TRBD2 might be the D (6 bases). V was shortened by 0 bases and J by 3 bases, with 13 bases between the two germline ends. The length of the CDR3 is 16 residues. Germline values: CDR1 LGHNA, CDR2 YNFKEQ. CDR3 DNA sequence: TGTGCCAGCAGCCAAGACGTATCGGGGAGGACAGATACGCAGTATTTT. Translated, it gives CASSQDVSGRTDTQYF.

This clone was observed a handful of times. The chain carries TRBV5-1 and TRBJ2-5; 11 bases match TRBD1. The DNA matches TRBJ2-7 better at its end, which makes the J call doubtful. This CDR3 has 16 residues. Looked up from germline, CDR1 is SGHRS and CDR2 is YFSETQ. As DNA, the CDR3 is TGCGCCAGCAGCCAGGGACAGGGGGGATCGGGCTACGAGCAGTACTTC. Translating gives CASSQGQGGSGYEQYF.

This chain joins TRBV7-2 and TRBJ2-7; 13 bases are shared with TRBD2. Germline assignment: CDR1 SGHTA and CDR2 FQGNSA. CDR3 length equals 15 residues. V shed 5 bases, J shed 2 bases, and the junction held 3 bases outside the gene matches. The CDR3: CASSGTSGGAYEQYF. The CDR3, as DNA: TGTGCCAGCAGCGGTACTAGCGGGGGGGCCTACGAGCAGTACTTC.

CDR3 sequence: CASSYSIGPTGSPLHF. In nucleotides, the CDR3 is TGTGCCAGCAGTTACTCGATTGGACCGACAGGGTCACCCCTCCACTTT. This chain links TRBV6-5 with TRBJ1-6, with 7 positions matching TRBD1. CDR1 MNHEY and CDR2 SVGAGI come from the germline V gene. With V trimmed by 0 bases and J by 10 bases, 9 bases remained unmatched. The CDR3 covers 16 residues.

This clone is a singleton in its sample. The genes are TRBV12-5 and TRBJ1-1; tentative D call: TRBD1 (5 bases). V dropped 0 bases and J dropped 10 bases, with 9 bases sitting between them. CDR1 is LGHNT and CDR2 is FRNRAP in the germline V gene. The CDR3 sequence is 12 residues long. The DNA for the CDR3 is TGTGCTAGTGGTTTGGTAGTAGGGGTAGCTTTCTTT. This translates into CASGLVVGVAFF.

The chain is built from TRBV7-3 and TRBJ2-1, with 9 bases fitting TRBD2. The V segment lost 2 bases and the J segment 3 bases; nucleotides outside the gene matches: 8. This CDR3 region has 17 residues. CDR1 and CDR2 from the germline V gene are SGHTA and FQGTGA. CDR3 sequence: CASSLGIGGGGYNEQFF. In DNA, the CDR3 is TGTGCCAGCAGCTTAGGCATTGGCGGGGGGGGCTACAATGAGCAGTTCTTC.

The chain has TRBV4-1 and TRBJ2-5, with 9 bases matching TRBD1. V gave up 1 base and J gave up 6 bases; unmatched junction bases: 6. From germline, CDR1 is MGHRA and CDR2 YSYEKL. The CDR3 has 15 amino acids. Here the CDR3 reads CASSQAGTGKQTQYF. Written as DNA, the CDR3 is TGCGCCAGCAGCCAAGCCGGGACAGGGAAACAGACCCAGTACTTC.

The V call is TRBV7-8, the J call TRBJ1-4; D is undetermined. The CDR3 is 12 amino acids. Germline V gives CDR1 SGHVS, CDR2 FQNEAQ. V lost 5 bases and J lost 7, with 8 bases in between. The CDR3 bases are TGTGCCAGCAGCCGGTCGGTTGAAAAACTGTTTTTT. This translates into CASSRSVEKLFF.

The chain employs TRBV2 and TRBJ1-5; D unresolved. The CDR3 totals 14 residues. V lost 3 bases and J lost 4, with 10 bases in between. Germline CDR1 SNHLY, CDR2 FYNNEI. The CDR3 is CASSEYEENQPQHF. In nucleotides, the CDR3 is TGTGCCAGCAGTGAGTATGAGGAAAATCAGCCCCAGCATTTT. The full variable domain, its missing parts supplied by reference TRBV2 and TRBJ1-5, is EPEVTQTPSHQVTQMGQEVILRCVPISNHLYFYWYRQILGQKVEFLVSFYNNEISEKSEIFDDQFSVERPDGSNFTLKIRSTKLEDSAMYFCASSEYEENQPQHFGDGTRLSIL.

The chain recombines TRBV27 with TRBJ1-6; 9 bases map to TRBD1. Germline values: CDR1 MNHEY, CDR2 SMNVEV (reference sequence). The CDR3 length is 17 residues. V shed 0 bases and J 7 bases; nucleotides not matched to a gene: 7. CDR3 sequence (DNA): TGTGCCAGCAGTTTATCACAGGGGGCCGTTAGGAATTCACCCCTCCACTTT. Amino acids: CASSLSQGAVRNSPLHF.